This TCR beta chain was captured by sequencing in a study of T cell changes during pregnancy in multiple sclerosis. Produced via immunoSEQ multiplex PCR; TCRdb's table is partial and in-frame only. The data show around 45,000 clones, 80% to 95% seen once. The germline V gene encodes CDR1 MGHRA and CDR2 YSYEKL. With 0 bases clipped from V and 5 bases from J, the junction kept 2 bases outside the gene matches. The CDR3 sequence is 15 residues long. The sequencing here drew on CD4+ T cells from peripheral blood mononuclear cells, taken before pregnancy. This chain joins TRBV4-1 and TRBJ2-1; 9 bases agree with TRBD1. The sequence derives from a female donor with multiple sclerosis, enrolled in a pregnancy study. The DNA for the CDR3 is TGCGCCAGCAGCCAAGATAGGGACAGGGACAATGAGCAGTTCTTC. Its protein is CASSQDRDRDNEQFF.